The rows below give T cell receptor beta chains drawn from one sample of a study of T cell repertoires in cytomegalovirus infection. These receptors' targets are unknown. Each CDR3 protein is one row after TCRdb ran MiXCR on the reads. Found here are 100,000 to 150,000 distinct CDR3 sequences, roughly a quarter of them singletons; the top ten hold roughly 35%. The sequenced sample was PBMCs, sequenced either directly or after in vitro stimulation (not recorded which). The origin of the receptors is a human donor in good health (CMV status not recorded). Some clones in this sample may be carry-over from other donors' samples. The conserved cysteine and the conserved F or W are not part of the CDR3 here.

J	V	CDR3
TRBJ1-3	TRBV7-2	ASSLVGGGKAGNTIY
TRBJ2-5	TRBV7-6	ASSFPLTGILAGQETQY
TRBJ1-3	TRBV4-3	ASSQGAHSGNTIY
TRBJ2-2	TRBV11-2	ASGLSGGTGELF
TRBJ2-7	TRBV7-2	ASSLAGAGEGYEQY
TRBJ2-3	TRBV27	ASSSGSITDTQY
TRBJ1-1	TRBV7-2	ASSLSTEGNTEAF
TRBJ2-1	TRBV7-2	ASSLATYNEQF
TRBJ1-4	TRBV28	ASSVTTNEKLF
TRBJ2-1	TRBV7-8	ASSLGRAGGPPRDEQF
TRBJ1-6	TRBV19	ASSTPGTGGSPLH
TRBJ2-1	TRBV7-2	ASSLGGTSRYNEQF
TRBJ2-4	TRBV20-1	SARRVGKNIQY
TRBJ1-4	TRBV7-2	ASSLGRQIYEKLF
TRBJ2-5	TRBV27	ASSTTRVGMETQY
TRBJ2-1	TRBV19	ASTPGASGSNEQF
TRBJ2-7	TRBV12-3/TRBV12-4	ASSGQGAYEQY
TRBJ2-1	TRBV20-1	SARSSEISYNEQF
TRBJ2-1	TRBV5-8	ASSTSRTSGLWHEQF
TRBJ2-1	TRBV12-3/TRBV12-4	ASSLTSGYNEQF
TRBJ2-6	TRBV7-9	ASSGAGSGANVLT
TRBJ1-2	TRBV4-1	ASSQDGGYT
TRBJ2-7	TRBV7-2	ASSPLAGGYEQY
TRBJ2-1	TRBV24-1	ATSDLGGTRYNEQF
TRBJ1-3	TRBV28	ASKLVAGNTIY
TRBJ2-1	TRBV6-2/TRBV6-3	ASSPPPAGGRNEQF
TRBJ2-5	TRBV5-4	ASSLVGQETQY
TRBJ2-2	TRBV6-6	ASSYTSGNPNTGELF
TRBJ1-2	TRBV28	ASSLRVGTGPYGYT
TRBJ2-1	TRBV27	ASSSQLAVSSYNEQF
TRBJ2-5	TRBV4-1	ASSTHWAGGAETQY
TRBJ2-3	TRBV2	ASSEGLAVLTDTQY
TRBJ2-7	TRBV6-1	ASSERAGVLYEQY
TRBJ1-2	TRBV2	ASSEDLGGGTGNYGYT
TRBJ1-3	TRBV30	AWKHEFTSGNTIY
TRBJ2-4	TRBV10-3	AISDSLAGADIQY
TRBJ1-2	TRBV7-8	ASSRTGNYGYT
TRBJ1-4	TRBV30	AWSSGTGAEKLF
TRBJ2-1	TRBV7-2	ASSLAVNSGQSSYNEQF
TRBJ2-7	TRBV12-3/TRBV12-4	ASSPRPYEQY
TRBJ2-4	TRBV12-3/TRBV12-4	ASSLRFRDIQY
TRBJ1-3	TRBV19	ASSIRGSSGNTIY
TRBJ2-3	TRBV3-1	ASSQHAGGSTDTQY
TRBJ1-1	TRBV6-5	ASFDRVHTEAF
TRBJ1-4	TRBV30	AWAPTGGREKLF
TRBJ2-1	TRBV7-2	ASSLDPSGFYNEQF
TRBJ2-5	TRBV12-5	ASGFTGTSGQETQY
TRBJ1-6	TRBV18	ASSPPVAQQNSPLH
TRBJ1-1	TRBV5-4	ASSPDISFTEAF
TRBJ1-1	TRBV5-1	ASSLRPMEHTEAF
TRBJ2-2	TRBV7-2	ASRVAGGPNGELF
TRBJ1-3	TRBV20-1	SARDPRGPSSGNTIY
TRBJ1-4	TRBV24-1	ATSDPGQGSEKLF
TRBJ1-2	TRBV27	ASRSTRLNNYGYT
TRBJ2-1	TRBV6-2/TRBV6-3	ASSRSLSSYNEQF